This TCR beta chain was profiled in a study of CD8 T cells in Susac syndrome. Study-wide findings and caveats: The study recognized that its TCR sequencing and HLA analysis covered a relatively small number of individuals.

While CD8+ and CD4+ T cells were isolated negatively, TEMRA cells were enriched by FACS. Regarding this clonotype: Antigen: not known.

cDNA came from approximately 0.5 to 1 ug RNA primed by random hexamers. Amplification of TCR beta CDR3 across 54 Vbeta and 13 Jbeta was performed with immunoSEQ multiplex PCR. Via MiXCR, TCRdb re-called the immunoSEQ multiplex PCR reads, giving one row per CDR3 protein. The table lists roughly 200,000 distinct CDR3 sequences, about 94% of them singletons. Per the germline V gene, CDR1 is KGHSH and CDR2 is LQKENI. The CDR3 totals 13 residues. Trimming left V 2 bases short and J 5 bases short, with 9 bases between. The TCR sequence derives from a human donor in good health. The V call is TRBV18, the J call TRBJ2-5; D gene uncertain. Material: CD4+ T cells from PBMCs. The CDR3 protein is CASSPTGQETQYF. The CDR3 DNA reads TGTGCCAGCTCACCAACCGGTCAGGAGACCCAGTACTTC.